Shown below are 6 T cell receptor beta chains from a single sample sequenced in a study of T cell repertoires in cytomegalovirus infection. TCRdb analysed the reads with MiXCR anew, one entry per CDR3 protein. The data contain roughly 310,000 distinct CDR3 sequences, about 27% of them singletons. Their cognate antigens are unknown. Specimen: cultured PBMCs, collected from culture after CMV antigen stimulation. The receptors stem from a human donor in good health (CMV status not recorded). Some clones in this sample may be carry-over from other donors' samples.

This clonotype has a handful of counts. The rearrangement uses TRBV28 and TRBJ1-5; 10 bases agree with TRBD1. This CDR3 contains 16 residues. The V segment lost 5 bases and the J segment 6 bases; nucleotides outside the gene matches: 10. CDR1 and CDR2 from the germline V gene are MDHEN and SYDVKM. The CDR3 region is CASSRIPGQGTQPQHF. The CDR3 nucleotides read TGTGCCAGCAGTAGAATACCGGGACAGGGGACTCAGCCCCAGCATTTT. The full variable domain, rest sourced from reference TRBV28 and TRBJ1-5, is DVKVTQSSRYLVKRTGEKVFLECVQDMDHENMFWYRQDPGLGLRLIYFSYDVKMKEKGDIPEGYSVSREKKERFSLILESASTNQTSMYLCASSRIPGQGTQPQHFGDGTRLSIL.

CDR3 in DNA: TGTGCCAGCAGCTTAGTACAGCGCACAGATACGCAGTATTTT. This sequence encodes CASSLVQRTDTQYF. V is TRBV7-8 and J is TRBJ2-3, with D hard to call. There are 14 residues in the CDR3. V lost 1 base, J lost 1 base, and 6 bases lay in between. The germline V gene has CDR1 SGHVS and CDR2 FQNEAQ.

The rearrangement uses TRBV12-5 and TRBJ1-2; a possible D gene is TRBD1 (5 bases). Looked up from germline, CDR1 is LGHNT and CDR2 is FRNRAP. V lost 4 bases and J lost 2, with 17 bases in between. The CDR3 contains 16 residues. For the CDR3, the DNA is TGTGCTAGTGGTTCCTCCGGGGAGGGGCGAAACTATGGCTACACCTTC. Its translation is CASGSSGEGRNYGYTF.

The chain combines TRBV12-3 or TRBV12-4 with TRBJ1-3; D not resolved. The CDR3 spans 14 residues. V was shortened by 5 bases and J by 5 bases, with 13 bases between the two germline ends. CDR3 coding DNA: TGTGCCAGCAGTGCCCGACGGAATCGAAACACCATATATTTT. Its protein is CASSARRNRNTIYF.

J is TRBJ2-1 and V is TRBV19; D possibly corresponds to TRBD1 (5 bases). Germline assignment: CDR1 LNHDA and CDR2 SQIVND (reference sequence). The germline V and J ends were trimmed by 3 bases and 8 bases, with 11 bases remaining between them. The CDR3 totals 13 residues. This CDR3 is CASSIGQLYEQFF. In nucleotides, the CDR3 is TGTGCCAGTAGTATTGGACAATTGTATGAGCAGTTCTTC.

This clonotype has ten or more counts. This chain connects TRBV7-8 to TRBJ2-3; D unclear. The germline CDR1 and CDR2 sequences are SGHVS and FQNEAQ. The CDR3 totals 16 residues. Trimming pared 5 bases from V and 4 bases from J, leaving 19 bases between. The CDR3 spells CASSQDPDIAADTQYF. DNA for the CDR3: TGTGCCAGCAGCCAGGATCCAGACATAGCAGCAGATACGCAGTATTTT.